Presented here are 20 T cell receptor beta chains from one specimen sequenced in a study of tumor-infiltrating lymphocytes in primary liver carcinoma. Between about 19 and 34 mg of unsorted bulk tissue served as the source from which RNA and DNA were co-extracted. Production of TCR beta cDNA used 400 to 650 ng total RNA together with a constant-region primer. Researchers made the TCR beta libraries by running three nested multiplex PCR rounds with slightly modified ARM-PCR. Each of the first two PCR rounds ran roughly 9 cycles with TRBV1-TRBV30 forward and C-beta reverse primers. From the multiplex PCR reads, TCRdb called clonotypes with MiXCR, one entry per CDR3 protein. This sample has under 110,000 distinct CDR3 sequences; around 73% occur once, and the top ten carry around 10%. The specimen sequenced was liver tumor tissue from sampling region 2. Subset meaning: tumor region T2, inferior pole. These receptors originate from a woman aged 60-75 years with primary liver carcinoma and hepatitis B virus infection.

Concerning this clonotype itself: A junction boundary mismatches the germline segment, possibly from a read error. The gene calls are TRBV11-2 and TRBJ2-1; 9 bases match TRBD2. The CDR3 spans 15 residues. CDR1 and CDR2 (germline): SGHAT, FQNNGV. Here the CDR3 DNA reads TGTGCCGGCAGCTTAATGGGCGGGAGGGAAAATGAGCAGTTCTTC. It specifies CAGSLMGGRENEQFF.

Worth noting for this clonotype: The junction departs from germline at one end; a sequencing error may be responsible. This chain connects TRBV11-2 to TRBJ2-3; D not certain. The CDR3 loop spans 14 amino acids. In germline, CDR1 is SGHAT, CDR2 FQNNGV. CDR3 nucleotide sequence: TGTGCCAGCAGCCCCATCCTTAACACAGATATGCAGTATTTC. This gives the protein CASSPILNTDMQYF.

Turning to this clonotype: The conserved closing phenylalanine or tryptophan is absent in this CDR3, likely reflecting a read error. The chain employs TRBV28 and TRBJ1-5, with D tentatively TRBD1 (6 bases). Looked up from germline, CDR1 is MDHEN and CDR2 is SYDVKM. The V gene lost 7 bases and the J gene lost 6 bases, with 16 bases spanning the gap. CDR3 length: 14 amino acids. The CDR3 DNA reads TGTGCCAGCATCAAACAGGGATACAGTCAGCCCCAGCATCTT. Translating it yields CASIKQGYSQPQHL.

This clonotype was seen many times. This chain links TRBV28 with TRBJ2-1, with 7 bases matching TRBD1. CDR3 size: 14 residues. Trimming cost V 6 bases and J 9 bases; bases outside gene matches: 11. Germline V gives CDR1 MDHEN, CDR2 SYDVKM. The CDR3 bases are TGTGCCAGCAGAAGGACAGGTGGGTTTGGTGAGCAGTTCTTC. It encodes CASRRTGGFGEQFF.

This clonotype occurred many times. The chain joins TRBV5-1 to TRBJ2-4; D is unresolved. Trimming cost V 0 bases and J 8 bases, with 6 bases left between them. CDR1 and CDR2 from the germline V gene are SGHRS and YFSETQ. There are 12 residues in the CDR3. The CDR3 DNA sequence: TGCGCCAGCAGCTTGGAGGGTGACATTCAGTACTTC. Translation: CASSLEGDIQYF.

The gene calls are TRBV11-2 and TRBJ2-1; 7 nucleotides line up with TRBD1. The CDR3 spans 17 residues. In germline, CDR1 is SGHAT, CDR2 FQNNGV. The chain's CDR3 is CDNSLRRGQRFYNEQFF. In nucleotides, the CDR3 is TGTGACAACAGCTTACGACGGGGACAGAGATTCTACAATGAGCAGTTCTTC.

This chain uses TRBV11-1 with TRBJ2-5; 8 nucleotides line up with TRBD2. In germline, CDR1 is SGHAT, CDR2 FQDESV (reference sequence). CDR3 size: 14 residues. The V and J ends lost 7 bases and 3 bases, in that order; junction bases with no gene match: 7. Here the CDR3 reads CASTRLAREETQYF. The CDR3 DNA reads as TGTGCCAGCACCCGACTAGCGAGAGAAGAGACCCAGTACTTC.

Comments on this clonotype: A read error is possible here, since a much larger clone lies one base away. V gene TRBV5-1 combines with J gene TRBJ2-7; perhaps TRBD1 as D (7 bases). The germline V and J ends were trimmed by 4 bases and 4 bases, with 18 bases remaining between them. The CDR3 has 15 amino acids. Germline assignment: CDR1 SGHRS and CDR2 YFSETQ. CDR3: CASSRGLTGPYEQYF. The CDR3 coding sequence is TGCGCCAGCAGCCGGGGACTGACAGGGCCTTACGAGCAGTACTTC.

As for this clonotype: One junction end disagrees with the germline gene, perhaps due to a read error. The chain uses TRBV11-2 and TRBJ1-1, with D possibly matching TRBD1 (5 bases). Germline V gene sequence: CDR1 SGHAT, CDR2 FQNNGV. The CDR3 contains 15 residues. The CDR3 DNA is TGTGCAAGCACCGTGACCGTCGGGGGTATGACAGAAGCTTTCTTT. Amino acid sequence: CASTVTVGGMTEAFF.

To note about this clonotype: The junction and the germline gene differ at one end; a read error may be behind it. This chain links TRBV6-2 or TRBV6-3 with TRBJ1-1; 9 bases line up with TRBD1. The germline V gene encodes CDR1 MNHEY and CDR2 SVGEGT. The CDR3 consists of 15 residues. This CDR3 is CTSSPWDREFTEAFF. The CDR3 bases are TGTACCAGCAGTCCCTGGGACAGGGAGTTCACTGAAGCTTTCTTT.

Comment on this clonotype: Since a much larger clone is just one base distant, this may be a read error. This chain joins TRBV5-1 and TRBJ2-6, with TRBD1 identical over 7 bases. This CDR3 is 16 amino acids long. CDR1 SGHRS and CDR2 YFSETQ come from the germline V gene. V shed 4 bases, J shed 2 bases, and the junction held 6 bases outside the gene matches. The DNA for the CDR3 is TGCGCCAGCAGCCTGGTTGGGACAGCTGGGGCCAACGTCCTGACTTTC. It translates to CASSLVGTAGANVLTF.

This clonotype has ten or more counts. J is TRBJ1-2 and V is TRBV28; 7 nucleotides line up with TRBD1. Germline CDR1 MDHEN, CDR2 SYDVKM. This CDR3 is built from 16 residues. The V segment lost 7 bases and the J segment 4 bases; nucleotides outside the gene matches: 15. The CDR3 DNA sequence: TGTGCCAGCAAACCTCCTGGGACAGCGGTGGGCTATGGCTACACCTTC. Translated: CASKPPGTAVGYGYTF.

This clonotype was seen at least ten times. This chain uses TRBV7-8 with TRBJ2-5; 7 bases map to TRBD2. Germline values: CDR1 SGHVS, CDR2 FQNEAQ. With 5 bases clipped from V and 1 base from J, the junction kept 7 bases outside the gene matches. The CDR3 has 15 amino acids. The CDR3 region is CASSGAGELQETQYF. CDR3 in DNA: TGTGCCAGCAGCGGGGCGGGGGAGCTCCAAGAGACCCAGTACTTC.

The chain couples TRBV29-1 to TRBJ2-2; no clear D. Trimming took 5 bases from V and 4 from J, leaving 11 bases between them. The CDR3 is 13 residues long. Germline lookup yields CDR1 SQVTM and CDR2 ANQGSEA. The CDR3 DNA reads TGCAGCGTTAGAGAACAGCCCACCGGGGAGCTGTTTTTT. Translating gives CSVREQPTGELFF.

This clonotype has a count of ten or more. The chain uses TRBV28 and TRBJ1-2, with TRBD1 as a possible D gene (6 bases). The CDR3 has 11 amino acids. V lost 6 bases, J lost 6 bases, and 8 bases lay in between. Germline values: CDR1 MDHEN, CDR2 SYDVKM. CDR3: CASSGGDGYTF. The CDR3 DNA sequence: TGTGCCAGCAGCGGGGGCGATGGCTACACCTTC.

In the case of this clonotype: At one of its ends the junction is not consistent with the germline gene, which may arise from a read error. This sequence joins TRBV5-1 and TRBJ2-3, with D possibly being TRBD2 (6 bases). Germline V gives CDR1 SGHRS, CDR2 YFSETQ. CDR3 length: 15 amino acids. CDR3 DNA: TGCGCCAGAAGCTTGGGCTCAGGGACTACAGATACGCAGTATTTT. It translates to CARSLGSGTTDTQYF.

The chain employs TRBV11-2 and TRBJ2-3, with a weak D call TRBD1 (5 bases). V lost 8 bases to trimming and J lost 8 bases, with 20 bases between them. The CDR3 contains 14 residues. Germline V gives CDR1 SGHAT, CDR2 FQNNGV. CDR3 coding DNA: TGTGCCAGCGGCATGGGGCTTCCCATAGGTACGCAGTATTTT. Protein sequence: CASGMGLPIGTQYF. Combining the CDR3 with reference TRBV11-2 and TRBJ2-3 gives the whole variable domain EAGVAQSPRYKIIEKRQSVAFWCNPISGHATLYWYQQILGQGPKLLIQFQNNGVVDDSQLPKDRFSAERLKGVDSTLKIQPAKLEDSAVYLCASGMGLPIGTQYFGPGTRLTVL.

Many counts were recorded for this clonotype. This chain uses TRBV12-3 or TRBV12-4 with TRBJ2-7, with TRBD1 identical over 9 bases. The CDR3 is 13 residues long. Losses at the gene ends were 6 bases for V and 9 bases for J; bases not matched to a gene: 9. The CDR3 bases are TGTGCCAGCAGCCAGATACAGGGGGCTGCGCAGTACTTC. Its translation: CASSQIQGAAQYF.

In regard to this clonotype: The junction departs from the called germline gene at one end, perhaps through a read error. The gene calls are TRBV6-1 and TRBJ2-5, with 10 bases aligning to TRBD2. This CDR3 contains 16 residues. Germline V gene data show CDR1 as MNHNS and CDR2 as SASEGT. The CDR3 here is CASIPKGLAGDETQYF. The CDR3 DNA is TGTGCAAGCATCCCAAAAGGGCTAGCGGGAGACGAGACCCAGTACTTC.

V usage is TRBV12-5 and J usage is TRBJ2-1; D is ambiguous. In germline, CDR1 is LGHNT, CDR2 FRNRAP. V lost 6 bases to trimming and J lost 4 bases, with 13 bases between them. CDR3 length: 14 residues. The CDR3 sequence is CASGFKVAYNEQFF. CDR3 in DNA: TGTGCTAGTGGCTTCAAGGTAGCTTACAATGAGCAGTTCTTC.